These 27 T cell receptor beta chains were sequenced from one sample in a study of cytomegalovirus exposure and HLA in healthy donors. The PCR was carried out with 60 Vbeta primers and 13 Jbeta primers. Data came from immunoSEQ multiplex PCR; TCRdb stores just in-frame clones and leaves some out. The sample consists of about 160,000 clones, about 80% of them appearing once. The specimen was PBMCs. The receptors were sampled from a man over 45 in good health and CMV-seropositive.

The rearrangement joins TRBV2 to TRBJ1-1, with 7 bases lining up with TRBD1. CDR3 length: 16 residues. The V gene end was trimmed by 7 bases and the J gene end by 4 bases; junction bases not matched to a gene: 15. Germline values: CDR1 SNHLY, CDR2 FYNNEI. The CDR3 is CASTRGVGVRVTEAFF. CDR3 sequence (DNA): TGTGCCAGCACCAGGGGGGTGGGGGTAAGAGTCACTGAAGCTTTCTTT. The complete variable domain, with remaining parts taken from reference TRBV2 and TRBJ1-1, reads EPEVTQTPSHQVTQMGQEVILRCVPISNHLYFYWYRQILGQKVEFLVSFYNNEISEKSEIFDDQFSVERPDGSNFTLKIRSTKLEDSAMYFCASTRGVGVRVTEAFFGQGTRLTVV.

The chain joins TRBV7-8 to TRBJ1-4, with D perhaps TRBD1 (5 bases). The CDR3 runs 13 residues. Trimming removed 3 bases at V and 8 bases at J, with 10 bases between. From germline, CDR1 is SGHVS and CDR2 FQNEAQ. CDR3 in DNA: TGTGCCAGCAGCTTCCGGGGGGGGGAAAAACTGTTTTTT. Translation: CASSFRGGEKLFF.

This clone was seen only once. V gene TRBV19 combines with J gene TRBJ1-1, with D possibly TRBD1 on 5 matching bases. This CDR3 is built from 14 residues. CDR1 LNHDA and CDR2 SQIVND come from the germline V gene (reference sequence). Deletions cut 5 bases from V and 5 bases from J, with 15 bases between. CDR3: CASSYQGSWTEAFF. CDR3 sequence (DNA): TGTGCCAGTAGTTACCAGGGAAGTTGGACTGAAGCTTTCTTT.

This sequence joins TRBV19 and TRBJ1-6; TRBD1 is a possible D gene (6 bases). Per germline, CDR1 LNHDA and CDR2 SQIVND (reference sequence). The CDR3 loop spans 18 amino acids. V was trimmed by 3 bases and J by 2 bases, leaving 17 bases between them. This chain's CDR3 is CASSIQLRGSTYNSPLHF. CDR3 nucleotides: TGTGCCAGTAGTATTCAGCTAAGGGGGAGCACCTATAATTCACCCCTCCACTTT.

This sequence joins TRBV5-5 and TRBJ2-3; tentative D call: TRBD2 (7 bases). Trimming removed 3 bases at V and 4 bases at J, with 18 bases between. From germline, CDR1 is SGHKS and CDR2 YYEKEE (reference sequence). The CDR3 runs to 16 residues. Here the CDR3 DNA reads TGTGCCAGCAGCTACGGACGGGGGGCGCAATCAGATACGCAGTATTTT. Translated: CASSYGRGAQSDTQYF.

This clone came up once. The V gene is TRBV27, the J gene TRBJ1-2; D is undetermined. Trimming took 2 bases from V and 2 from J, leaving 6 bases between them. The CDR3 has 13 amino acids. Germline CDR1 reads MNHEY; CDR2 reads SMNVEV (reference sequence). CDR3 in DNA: TGTGCCAGCAGTTTAAGCGAGAACTATGGCTACACCTTC. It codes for CASSLSENYGYTF.

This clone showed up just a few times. The CDR3 spells CASSQATGGRGEAFF. The CDR3 DNA follows: TGCGCCAGCAGCCAAGCGACAGGGGGTAGGGGTGAAGCTTTCTTT. The chain couples TRBV4-3 to TRBJ1-1; 9 bases map to TRBD1. Germline CDR1 and CDR2: LGHNA and YSLEER. Trimming removed 1 base from V and 7 bases from J; junction bases left unmatched: 7. This CDR3 spans 15 amino acids.

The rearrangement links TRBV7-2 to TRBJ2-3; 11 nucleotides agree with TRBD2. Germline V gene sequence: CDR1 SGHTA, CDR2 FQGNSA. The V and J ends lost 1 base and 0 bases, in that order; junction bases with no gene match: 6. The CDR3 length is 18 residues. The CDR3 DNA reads TGTGCCAGCAGCTTAGGACTAGCGGGAAGCACTAGCACAGATACGCAGTATTTT. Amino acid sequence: CASSLGLAGSTSTDTQYF.

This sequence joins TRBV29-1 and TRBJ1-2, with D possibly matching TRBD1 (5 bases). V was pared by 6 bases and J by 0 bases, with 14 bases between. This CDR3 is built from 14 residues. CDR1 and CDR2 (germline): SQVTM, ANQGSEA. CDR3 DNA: TGCAGCGTCCAAAGAGACAGAACTAACTATGGCTACACCTTC. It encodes CSVQRDRTNYGYTF.

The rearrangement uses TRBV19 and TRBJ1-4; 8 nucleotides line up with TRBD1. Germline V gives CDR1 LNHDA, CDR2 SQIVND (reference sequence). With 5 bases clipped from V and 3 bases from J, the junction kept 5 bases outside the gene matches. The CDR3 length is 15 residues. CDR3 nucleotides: TGTGCCAGTAGTCGAGACAGGGGTTCTAATGAAAAACTGTTTTTT. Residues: CASSRDRGSNEKLFF.

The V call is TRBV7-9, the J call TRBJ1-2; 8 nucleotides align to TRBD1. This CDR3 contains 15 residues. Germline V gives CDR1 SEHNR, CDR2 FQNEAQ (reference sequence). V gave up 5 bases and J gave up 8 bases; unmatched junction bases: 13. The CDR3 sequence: CASSGAGQVTKGYTF. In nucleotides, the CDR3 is TGTGCCAGCAGCGGAGCGGGACAGGTGACTAAAGGCTACACCTTC.

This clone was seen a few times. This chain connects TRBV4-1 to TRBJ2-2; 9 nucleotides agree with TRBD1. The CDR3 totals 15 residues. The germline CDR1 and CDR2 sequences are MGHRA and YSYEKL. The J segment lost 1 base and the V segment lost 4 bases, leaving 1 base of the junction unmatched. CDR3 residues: CASSPGQGNTGELFF. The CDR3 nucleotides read TGCGCCAGCAGCCCGGGACAGGGGAACACCGGGGAGCTGTTTTTT.

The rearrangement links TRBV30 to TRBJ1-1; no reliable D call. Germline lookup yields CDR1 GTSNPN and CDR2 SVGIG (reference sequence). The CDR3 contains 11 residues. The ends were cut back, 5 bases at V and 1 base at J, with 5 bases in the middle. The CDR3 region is CAWPSNTEAFF. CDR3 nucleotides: TGTGCCTGGCCCTCGAACACTGAAGCTTTCTTT.

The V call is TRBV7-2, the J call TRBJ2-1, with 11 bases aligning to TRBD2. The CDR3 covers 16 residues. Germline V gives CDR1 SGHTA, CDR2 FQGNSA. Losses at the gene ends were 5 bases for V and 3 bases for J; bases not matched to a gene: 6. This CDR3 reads CASSTTGTSGYNEQFF. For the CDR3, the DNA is TGTGCCAGCAGCACAACCGGGACTAGCGGCTACAATGAGCAGTTCTTC.

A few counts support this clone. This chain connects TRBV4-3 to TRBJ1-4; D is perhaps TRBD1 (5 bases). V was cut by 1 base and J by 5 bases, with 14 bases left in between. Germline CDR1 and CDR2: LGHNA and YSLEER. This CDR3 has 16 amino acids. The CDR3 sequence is CASSQGWGRMNEKLFF. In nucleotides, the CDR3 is TGCGCCAGCAGCCAAGGTTGGGGCCGGATGAATGAAAAACTGTTTTTT.

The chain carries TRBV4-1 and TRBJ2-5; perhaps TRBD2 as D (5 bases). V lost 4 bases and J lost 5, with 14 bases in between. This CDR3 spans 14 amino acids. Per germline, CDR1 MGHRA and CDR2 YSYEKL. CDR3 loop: CASSLTSLQETQYF. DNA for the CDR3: TGCGCCAGCAGCCTCACTAGTCTCCAGGAGACCCAGTACTTC.

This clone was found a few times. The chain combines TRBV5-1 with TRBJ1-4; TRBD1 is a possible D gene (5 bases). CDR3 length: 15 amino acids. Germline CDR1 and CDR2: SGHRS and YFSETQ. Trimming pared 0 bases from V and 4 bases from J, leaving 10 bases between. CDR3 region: CASSLEGRNNEKLFF. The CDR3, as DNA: TGCGCCAGCAGCTTGGAGGGGCGTAATAATGAAAAACTGTTTTTT.

The CDR3 sequence: CASRADRARNQPQHF. CDR3 nucleotides: TGTGCCAGCAGAGCCGACAGGGCCCGCAATCAGCCCCAGCATTTT. The rearrangement joins TRBV6-5 to TRBJ1-5; 7 bases line up with TRBD1. Germline CDR1 is MNHEY and CDR2 is SVGAGI. The CDR3 contains 15 residues. V lost 6 bases, J lost 2 bases, and 7 bases stayed unmatched.

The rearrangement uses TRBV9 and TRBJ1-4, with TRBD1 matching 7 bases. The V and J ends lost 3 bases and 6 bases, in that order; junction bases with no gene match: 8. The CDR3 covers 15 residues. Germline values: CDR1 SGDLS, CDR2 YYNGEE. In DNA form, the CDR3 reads TGTGCCAGCAGCGCCAGGGACAGAGGTGATGAAAAACTGTTTTTT. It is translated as CASSARDRGDEKLFF.

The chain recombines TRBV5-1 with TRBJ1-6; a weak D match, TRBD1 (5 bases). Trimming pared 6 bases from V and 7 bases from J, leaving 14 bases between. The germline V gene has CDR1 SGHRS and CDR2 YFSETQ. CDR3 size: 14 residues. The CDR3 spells CASKNQGDNSPLHF. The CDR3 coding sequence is TGCGCCAGCAAAAATCAGGGTGACAATTCACCCCTCCACTTT.

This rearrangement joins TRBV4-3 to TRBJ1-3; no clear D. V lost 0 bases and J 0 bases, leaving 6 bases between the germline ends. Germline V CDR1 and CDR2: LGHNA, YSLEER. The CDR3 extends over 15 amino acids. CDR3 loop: CASSQDLSSGNTIYF. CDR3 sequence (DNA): TGCGCCAGCAGCCAAGATTTGAGCTCTGGAAACACCATATATTTT.

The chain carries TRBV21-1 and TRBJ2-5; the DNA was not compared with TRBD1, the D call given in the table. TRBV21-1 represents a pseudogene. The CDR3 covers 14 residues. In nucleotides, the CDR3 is TGTGCCAGCAGCCGAACAGGGGCAAAAGGGACCCAGTACTTC. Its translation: CASSRTGAKGTQYF.

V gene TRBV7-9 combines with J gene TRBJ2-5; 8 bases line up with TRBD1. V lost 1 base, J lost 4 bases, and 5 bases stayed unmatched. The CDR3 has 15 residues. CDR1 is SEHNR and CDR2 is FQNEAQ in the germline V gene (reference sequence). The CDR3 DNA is TGTGCCAGCAGCTTAGAGACAGGGGTGCGAGAGACCCAGTACTTC. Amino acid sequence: CASSLETGVRETQYF. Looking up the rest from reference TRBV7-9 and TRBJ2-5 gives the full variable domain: DTGVSQNPRHKITKRGQNVTFRCDPISEHNRLYWYRQTLGQGPEFLTYFQNEAQLEKSRLLSDRFSAERPKGSFSTLEIQRTEQGDSAMYLCASSLETGVRETQYFGPGTRLLVL.

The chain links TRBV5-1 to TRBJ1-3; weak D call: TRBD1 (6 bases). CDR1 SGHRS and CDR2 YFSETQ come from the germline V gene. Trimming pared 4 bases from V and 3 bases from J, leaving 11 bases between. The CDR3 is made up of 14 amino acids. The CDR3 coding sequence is TGCGCCAGCAGCCCGCAGACAGGTGGAAACACCATATATTTT. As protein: CASSPQTGGNTIYF.

The CDR3 loop is CASWARQGSYEQYF. CDR3 bases: TGTGCCAGCTGGGCGCGACAGGGATCCTACGAGCAGTACTTC. The chain uses TRBV6-1 and TRBJ2-7; 7 bases align to TRBD1. The V gene end was trimmed by 8 bases and the J gene end by 1 base; junction bases not matched to a gene: 8. Looked up from germline, CDR1 is MNHNS and CDR2 is SASEGT. CDR3 length: 14 residues.

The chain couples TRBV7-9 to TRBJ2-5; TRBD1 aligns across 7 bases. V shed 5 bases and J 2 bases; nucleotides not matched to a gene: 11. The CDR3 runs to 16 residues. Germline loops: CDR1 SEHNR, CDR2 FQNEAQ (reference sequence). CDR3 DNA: TGTGCCAGCAGCGCCGCCGACTGGGACAGACAAGAGACCCAGTACTTC. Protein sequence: CASSAADWDRQETQYF.

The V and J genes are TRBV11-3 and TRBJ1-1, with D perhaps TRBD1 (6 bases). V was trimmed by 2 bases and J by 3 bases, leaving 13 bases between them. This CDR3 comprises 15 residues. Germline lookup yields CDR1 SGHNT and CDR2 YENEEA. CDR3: CASSLSGVVDTEAFF. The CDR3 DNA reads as TGTGCCAGCAGCTTATCAGGGGTTGTGGACACTGAAGCTTTCTTT.